This TCR beta chain stems from a study of blood T cell repertoires in COVID-19. Study context: Researchers got acute and convalescent COVID-19 samples from the United States, Italy and Spain. PBMCs, B-cell-depleted T cells, or T cells were the source of the cDNA or gDNA that made up the material.

Original processing notes: Estimates of nucleated cell counts were drawn from the amplification of reference gene primers. The assay was immunoSEQ multiplex PCR, and TCRdb's table has in-frame clones only and misses some. That table gives V, J and clone size, and the DNA gave D and trimming. This table holds roughly 26,000 clones, 80% to 95% found once. Germline V gene sequence: CDR1 SNHLY, CDR2 FYNNEI. CDR3 size: 14 residues. Trimming removed 6 bases from V and 2 bases from J, with 13 bases in between. Sequencing was performed on peripheral blood. The receptor was isolated from a human donor in a cohort sampled during active COVID-19. The genes are TRBV2 and TRBJ2-5; TRBD1 might be the D (6 bases). In DNA, the CDR3 is TGTGCCAGCAGAGGGGACAATGCGCAAGAGACCCAGTACTTC. Translated, it gives CASRGDNAQETQYF. The complete variable domain, with remaining parts taken from reference TRBV2 and TRBJ2-5, reads EPEVTQTPSHQVTQMGQEVILRCVPISNHLYFYWYRQILGQKVEFLVSFYNNEISEKSEIFDDQFSVERPDGSNFTLKIRSTKLEDSAMYFCASRGDNAQETQYFGPGTRLLVL.